This TCR beta chain came from a study of T-cell memory formation after mild COVID-19. The V and J ends lost 3 bases and 2 bases, in that order; junction bases with no gene match: 5. This CDR3 comprises 15 residues. MiXCR, applied by TCRdb to the 5' RACE reads, yields one record per CDR3 protein. The repertoire holds 40,000 to 60,000 distinct CDR3 sequences, with approximately 12% as singletons. This TCR was sampled from a young man who had mild COVID-19 (a few samples of this study predate the infection). Cell type and time point are not known. V gene TRBV12-3 or TRBV12-4 combines with J gene TRBJ2-3, with 7 bases matching TRBD2. The sequencing sample was made of PBMCs or a T cell subset sorted from them (not recorded which). Here the CDR3 DNA reads TGTGCCAGCAGTTTGAGGCGGGGGAACACAGATACGCAGTATTTT. Protein sequence: CASSLRRGNTDTQYF.